This T cell receptor beta chain was sequenced for a study of blood T cell repertoires in COVID-19 (dated by TCRdb to the early 2020s). A note on the overall study: Samples from collaborators originated in the United States, Italy and Spain and spanned both the acute and convalescent phases of COVID-19. Samples came from the ongoing ImmuneRACE study (first 160 participants) plus 1,254 subjects from 6 global collaborators. HLA class I and class II types, where available, came from metadata supplied by the sample provider rather than from assay-based typing. A de-identified subject ID, COVID-19 status, age in years and sex were almost always included in the sample metadata. The dataset comprised deeply sampled blood TCRbeta repertoires from subjects exposed to, actively infected with, or recovered from COVID-19. The prospective study material was composed of cDNA or gDNA derived from T cells, B-cell-depleted T cells, or PBMCs. A freely available public database, intended as a resource for researchers studying the immune response to SARS-CoV-2, is where the repertoires were released. Broad study findings and their caveats: The quantity of clinical and demographic metadata differed by source and by participant and was supplied without curation.

Trimmed from V: 1 base; trimmed from J: 6 bases; junction bases lacking a gene match: 15. From a lookup of the germline V gene, CDR1 and CDR2 are SGHDN and FVKESK. Reading from cysteine to phenylalanine, the CDR3 counts 19 amino acids. The read is trimmed to its CDR3 DNA, 57 bases read in frame from base 1. The collaborating institutions used their own protocols to collect whole blood in K2EDTA tubes. For TCRbeta analysis, collaborators shipped samples as frozen whole blood, isolated PBMCs, or DNA extracted from either of those sample types. TCRbeta CDR3 regions were amplified from genomic DNA by means of the immunoSEQ Assay, a bias-controlled multiplex PCR. Per the authors' processing: Within the assay, amplification of reference gene primers was used to estimate how many nucleated cells each sample contained. Sequence reads were collapsed and filtered to measure the absolute abundance of every unique TCRbeta CDR3 rearrangement. For each sample, productive Simpson clonality was calculated by taking the square root of Simpson's diversity index across productive rearrangements. The clones in this table, taken by TCRdb from immuneACCESS, are in-frame only. Not every clone is retained; where verified, under half of the shortfall comes from an unresolved V gene, and the cause of the rest is unknown. That table is the source of V, J and clone size, and D and trimming were worked out from the DNA. The sample contains approximately 50,000 clones, 60% to 85% of them found a single time. The top ten clones comprise more than 20% of the sample.

Comments on this clone: Its cognate antigen has yet to be identified. Base qualities are missing; no much larger clone stands one base away.

The origin of this receptor is a man aged 50 to 59 with active or convalescent COVID-19. The chain links TRBV14 with TRBJ2-2, with TRBD2 matching 9 junction bases. Sequencing input: peripheral blood. The CDR3: CASSQVAVASGMRAGELFF. In nucleotide form, the sequence is TGTGCCAGCAGCCAAGTAGCGGTGGCTAGCGGGATGCGGGCCGGGGAGCTGTTTTTT.